Below are 31 T cell receptor beta chains sequenced from a single sample in a study of T cells in women clearing cervical HPV infection. Some clones are missing from TCRdb's copy, which holds only in-frame ones; the method was immunoSEQ multiplex PCR. The sample table includes roughly 31,000 clones. The sequenced material came from blood buffy coat. The origin of the receptors is a woman between 18 and 70 years old with a cervical HPV16 infection that either progressed to CIN3+ or cleared (not recorded which).

A note on this clone: The read halts 3 residues ahead of the CDR3 end, with the missing end drawn from the germline J gene. The gene calls are TRBV2 and TRBJ2-4; 7 nucleotides line up with TRBD1. The J segment lost 4 bases and the V segment lost 9 bases, leaving 6 bases of the junction unmatched. The CDR3 sequence is 13 residues long. CDR1 and CDR2 (germline): SNHLY, FYNNEI. CDR3: CASDRDGKNIQYF. CDR3 DNA, as far as it was read: TGTGCCAGTGACAGGGATGGTAAAAACATT.

As to this clone: The CDR3 end falls 3 residues outside the read, so it is completed with the germline J gene. The chain is built from TRBV18 and TRBJ1-2; D is unresolved. CDR1 and CDR2 (germline): KGHSH, LQKENI. The CDR3 extends over 14 amino acids. The part of the CDR3 DNA that was read is TGTGCCAGCTCACCTGGTCCCGCATACAATGAC. Protein: CASSPGPAYND. The whole CDR3 protein reads CASSPGPAYNDYTF.

About this clone itself: The read halts 3 residues ahead of the CDR3 end, with the missing end drawn from the germline J gene. The rearrangement links TRBV6-2 or TRBV6-3 to TRBJ1-2, with 7 bases aligning to TRBD1. CDR1 is MNHEY, CDR2 SVGEGT, per germline. CDR3 length: 17 residues. The chain's CDR3 is CASSYSTTGDPSYDYTF. The DNA read from the CDR3 is TGTGCCAGCAGTTACTCGACTACAGGGGATCCATCCTACGAC.

For this clone: The observed sequence ends 3 residues before the CDR3 terminus, with the missing tail filled in from the germline J gene. The chain carries TRBV7-6 and TRBJ2-1; weak D call: TRBD2 (6 bases). Germline V gene sequence: CDR1 SGHVS, CDR2 FNYEAQ. Trimming took 5 bases from V and 6 from J, leaving 14 bases between them. The length of the CDR3 is 14 residues. CDR3 bases read: TGTGCCAGCAGCCCATCTCGGGGGAGCAATGAG. Protein: CASSPSRGSNE. The complete CDR3 sequence is CASSPSRGSNEQFF.

Incomplete CDR3 DNA: TGTGCCAGCAGCTTGACTAGCGGGTACACAGATACG. The encoded protein is CASSLTSGYTDT. The full CDR3 protein reads CASSLTSGYTDTQYF. V is TRBV5-4 and J is TRBJ2-3, with 9 bases matching TRBD2. Coverage ceases 3 residues before the CDR3 finishes, and the germline J gene fills in the end. Germline values: CDR1 SGHNT, CDR2 YYREEE (reference sequence). Trimming removed 1 base from V and 2 bases from J; junction bases left unmatched: 2. The CDR3 has 15 residues.

About this clone itself: The CDR3 extends 3 residues past the end of the read, so its final part is completed from the germline J gene. The gene calls are TRBV5-1 and TRBJ2-2, with TRBD1 matching 10 bases. This CDR3 comprises 15 residues. Germline V gives CDR1 SGHRS, CDR2 YFSETQ. The CDR3 loop is CASSPLDRGSEKLFF. Partial CDR3 DNA: TGCGCCAGCAGCCCCCTGGACAGGGGGAGTGAAAAG.

In the case of this clone: The observed sequence ends 3 residues before the CDR3 terminus, with the missing tail filled in from the germline J gene. This chain links TRBV5-1 with TRBJ1-1, with D hard to call. This CDR3 is 15 amino acids long. CDR1 is SGHRS, CDR2 YFSETQ, per germline. V was clipped by 0 bases and J by 4 bases, with 13 bases between them. Incomplete CDR3 DNA: TGCGCCAGCAGCTTGGCGGCGTTACTACCCACTGAA. Its translation is CASSLAALLPTE. The full CDR3 protein reads CASSLAALLPTEAFF.

In the case of this clone: The read is 3 residues too short to cover the CDR3 end, so that end is filled in from the germline J gene. The genes are TRBV18 and TRBJ1-5, with D perhaps matching TRBD1 (5 bases). The V end was cut by 3 bases, the J end by 5 bases, with 17 bases between. CDR1 is KGHSH and CDR2 is LQKENI in the germline V gene. CDR3 length: 16 residues. The CDR3 reads CASSPRGRANYQPQHF. The part of the CDR3 DNA that was read is TGTGCCAGCTCACCGAGGGGCAGGGCTAACTATCAGCCC.

A note on this clone: Read coverage stops 3 residues before the CDR3 terminus; the germline J gene supplies the remainder. The rearrangement joins TRBV7-3 to TRBJ2-1; perhaps TRBD2 as D (5 bases). This CDR3 contains 14 residues. The germline V and J ends were trimmed by 2 bases and 5 bases, with 10 bases remaining between them. Per the germline V gene, CDR1 is SGHTA and CDR2 is FQGTGA. The CDR3 bases that were read are TGTGCCAGCAGCTTATCGGACTCAAACAATGAG. This sequence encodes CASSLSDSNNE. The CDR3 as a whole reads CASSLSDSNNEQFF.

About this clone itself: The read ends 3 residues shy of where the CDR3 ends; the end is completed using the germline J gene. The chain has TRBV6-2 or TRBV6-3 and TRBJ2-7; D might be TRBD2 (5 bases). Between the trimmed V and J ends, which lost 6 bases and 1 base, there was a span of 16 bases. The CDR3 loop spans 15 amino acids. Germline V gene sequence: CDR1 MNHEY, CDR2 SVGEGT. The CDR3 region is CASRLGLAQSYEQYF. The DNA read from the CDR3 is TGTGCCAGCAGACTTGGACTGGCCCAATCCTACGAG.

A note on this clone: The DNA ends 3 residues before the CDR3 does, and the rest of the CDR3 is filled in from the germline J gene. The chain combines TRBV30 with TRBJ1-1; no firm D call. Trimming shortened V by 4 bases and J by 4 bases, and 19 bases separated the two germline ends. CDR1 is GTSNPN and CDR2 is SVGIG in the germline V gene (reference sequence). The CDR3 sequence is 15 residues long. This chain's CDR3 is CAWMSGRTWSTEAFF. The sequenced part of the CDR3 DNA is TGTGCCTGGATGAGCGGACGGACTTGGAGCACTGAA.

Concerning this clone: Read sequence stops 3 residues before the CDR3 end, and the germline J gene provides the missing end. The chain carries TRBV19 and TRBJ1-2, with unresolved D. Trimming cost V 4 bases and J 6 bases, with 18 bases left between them. Germline CDR1 is LNHDA and CDR2 is SQIVND (reference sequence). The CDR3 covers 15 residues. The CDR3 bases that were read are TGTGCCAGTAGTACAACTGCGGGCAGGATTGATGGC. Encoded protein: CASSTTAGRIDG. The whole CDR3 protein is CASSTTAGRIDGYTF.

With respect to this clone: The DNA ends 3 residues before the CDR3 does, and the rest of the CDR3 is filled in from the germline J gene. This sequence joins TRBV5-4 and TRBJ2-3; 9 positions match TRBD2. The CDR3 has 15 amino acids. V gave up 4 bases and J gave up 0 bases; unmatched junction bases: 3. Germline V gene data show CDR1 as SGHNT and CDR2 as YYREEE (reference sequence). CDR3 sequence reads: CASSNGLASTDTQYF. The DNA read from the CDR3 is TGTGCCAGCAGCAATGGACTAGCGAGCACAGATACG.

CDR3 region: CSVMGQIYTEAFF. The CDR3 bases that were read are TGCAGTGTCATGGGACAGATCTACACTGAA. V is TRBV20-1 and J is TRBJ1-1, with 7 bases aligning to TRBD1. The read falls 3 residues short of the CDR3 end, and the missing part is taken from the germline J gene. The CDR3 length is 13 residues. The junction had 8 bases not matched to a gene; V was cut back by 7 bases and J by 3 bases. Per germline, CDR1 DFQATT and CDR2 SNEGSKA (reference sequence).

A remark on this clone: The read ends 3 residues early relative to the CDR3; the germline J gene fills the gap. The chain joins TRBV7-3 to TRBJ1-2, with D tentatively TRBD1 (5 bases). Germline V gene data show CDR1 as SGHTA and CDR2 as FQGTGA. The CDR3 spans 17 residues. V was clipped by 1 base and J by 6 bases, with 21 bases between them. CDR3 sequence: CASSLNPGHPFGDGYTF. The DNA read from the CDR3 is TGTGCCAGCAGCTTAAATCCCGGACATCCTTTCGGTGATGGC.

Regarding this clone: The read comes to an end 3 residues before the CDR3 does, leaving the germline J gene to fill in the end. J is TRBJ2-4 and V is TRBV7-8; 15 bases match TRBD2. Germline V gene lookup returns CDR1 SGHVS and CDR2 FQNEAQ. CDR3 length: 15 amino acids. Germline trimming cut 5 bases from V and 8 bases from J; bases unmatched to any gene: 4. Partial CDR3 DNA: TGTGCCAGCAGCCCAGGGACTAGCGGGGGGCACATT. Amino acids: CASSPGTSGGHI. The CDR3 as a whole reads CASSPGTSGGHIQYF. The full variable domain, its missing parts supplied by reference TRBV7-8 and TRBJ2-4, is GAGVSQSPRYKVAKRGQDVALRCDPISGHVSLFWYQQALGQGPEFLTYFQNEAQLDKSGLPSDRFFAERPEGSVSTLKIQRTQQEDSAVYLCASSPGTSGGHIQYFGAGTRLSVL.

Of note for this clone: The CDR3 end falls 3 residues outside the read, so it is completed with the germline J gene. The chain carries TRBV10-3 and TRBJ2-3; 10 bases agree with TRBD2. The trim removed 7 bases at V and 2 bases at J, leaving 6 bases unmatched. Per germline, CDR1 ENHRY and CDR2 SYGVKD. This CDR3 comprises 15 residues. The CDR3 protein is CAIMMTSGPTDTQYF. The covered CDR3 bases are TGTGCCATCATGATGACTAGCGGGCCCACAGATACG.

Notes on this clone: The read is 3 residues too short to cover the CDR3 end, so that end is filled in from the germline J gene. The V call is TRBV7-9, the J call TRBJ2-3, with D perhaps TRBD2 (6 bases). The CDR3 spans 15 residues. The germline V gene encodes CDR1 SEHNR and CDR2 FQNEAQ (reference sequence). The CDR3 is CASSSLALGQEAQYF. The CDR3 bases that were read are TGTGCCAGCAGCAGTCTAGCGCTCGGCCAAGAGGCG.

A remark on this clone: The CDR3 extends 3 residues past the end of the read, so its final part is completed from the germline J gene. This rearrangement joins TRBV30 to TRBJ2-5; D is possibly TRBD1 (5 bases). Germline lookup yields CDR1 GTSNPN and CDR2 SVGIG (reference sequence). The CDR3 is 13 amino acids. Trimming removed 1 base at V and 2 bases at J, with 8 bases between. The DNA read from the CDR3 is TGTGCCTGGAGTGGGGGCCAGCAAGAGACC. Protein product: CAWSGGQQET. The CDR3 reads in full as CAWSGGQQETQYF.

CDR3 sequence reads: CASSPTRQGVLHEQYF. Incomplete CDR3 DNA: TGCGCCAGCAGCCCAACGAGACAGGGGGTGTTACACGAG. The gene calls are TRBV4-1 and TRBJ2-7; 9 bases align to TRBD1. The DNA ends 3 residues before the CDR3 does, and the rest of the CDR3 is filled in from the germline J gene. The germline gives CDR1 MGHRA, CDR2 YSYEKL. With 4 bases clipped from V and 5 bases from J, the junction kept 12 bases outside the gene matches. The CDR3 extends over 16 amino acids.

In the case of this clone: Sequencing ends 3 residues short of the CDR3 end; the germline J gene provides the rest. V is TRBV28 and J is TRBJ2-5; weak D call: TRBD1 (6 bases). Trimming pared 5 bases from V and 2 bases from J, leaving 15 bases between. The CDR3 runs 15 residues. Germline loops: CDR1 MDHEN, CDR2 SYDVKM. The CDR3 loop reads CASSQGWNKQETQYF. The sequenced CDR3 bases are TGTGCCAGCAGTCAGGGGTGGAACAAACAAGAGACC.

In regard to this clone: The read terminates 3 residues ahead of where the CDR3 ends, so the germline J gene completes it. The gene calls are TRBV2 and TRBJ2-3; 8 bases line up with TRBD1. The CDR3 runs to 15 residues. V lost 6 bases and J lost 2; bases outside the gene matches: 7. Germline CDR1 is SNHLY and CDR2 is FYNNEI. The sequenced part of the CDR3 DNA is TGTGCCAGCAGCGGGGGACAGGCCTACACAGATACG. Encoded protein: CASSGGQAYTDT. The whole CDR3 is CASSGGQAYTDTQYF.

The CDR3 protein is CSARTQTRQHQETQYF. CDR3 DNA, as far as it was read: TGCAGTGCTAGGACTCAGACTAGGCAACACCAAGAGACG. This chain uses TRBV20-1 with TRBJ2-3; TRBD2 is a possible D gene (6 bases). The CDR3 is cut off 3 residues early in the read; its end comes from the germline J gene. The germline CDR1 and CDR2 sequences are DFQATT and SNEGSKA (reference sequence). There are 16 residues in the CDR3.

As regards this clone: The read halts 3 residues ahead of the CDR3 end, with the missing end drawn from the germline J gene. The rearrangement uses TRBV12-3 or TRBV12-4 and TRBJ2-1; 10 nucleotides match TRBD2. CDR3 size: 15 residues. V shed 8 bases and J 8 bases; nucleotides not matched to a gene: 12. CDR3 bases read: TGTGCCAGCCGGACTAGCGGAGGGGATAGGGATGAG. Encoded protein: CASRTSGGDRDE. The full CDR3 protein is CASRTSGGDRDEQFF.

Comments on this clone: The read terminates 3 residues before the CDR3 end, so the remaining end is supplied by the germline J gene. The chain is built from TRBV7-9 and TRBJ1-1, with 10 bases lining up with TRBD1. Germline V lookup: CDR1 SEHNR, CDR2 FQNEAQ (reference sequence). The CDR3 covers 15 residues. V lost 5 bases, J lost 1 base, and 4 bases stayed unmatched. The part of the CDR3 DNA that was read is TGTGCCAGCAGCCATAGGACAGGGGGGAACACTGAA. As protein: CASSHRTGGNTE. The full CDR3 protein is CASSHRTGGNTEAFF.

As regards this clone: The read halts 3 residues ahead of the CDR3 end, with the missing end drawn from the germline J gene. V usage is TRBV7-2 and J usage is TRBJ1-6, with a weak D call TRBD1 (5 bases). Trimming stripped 4 bases from V and 8 bases from J, with 15 bases between. The length of the CDR3 is 15 residues. Germline V gives CDR1 SGHTA, CDR2 FQGNSA. The sequenced part of the CDR3 DNA is TGTGCCAGCAGCTCTCAGGGAGGGCGGCATTCACCC. It translates to CASSSQGGRHSP. The whole CDR3 is CASSSQGGRHSPLHF. Using reference TRBV7-2 and TRBJ1-6 for the parts outside the CDR3, the full variable domain is GAGVSQSPSNKVTEKGKDVELRCDPISGHTALYWYRQSLGQGLEFLIYFQGNSAPDKSGLPSDRFSAERTGGSVSTLTIQRTQQEDSAVYLCASSSQGGRHSPLHFGNGTRLTVT.

Details on this clone: One end of the junction varies from germline; a read error may be responsible. The read terminates 3 residues ahead of where the CDR3 ends, so the germline J gene completes it. The rearrangement uses TRBV20-1 and TRBJ1-5; D is perhaps TRBD1 (5 bases). The germline CDR1 and CDR2 sequences are DFQATT and SNEGSKA (reference sequence). The CDR3 contains 15 residues. The sequenced CDR3 bases are TGCAGTGCGAGAGATCGTCGGGGGGGTGGTCAGCCC. Amino acids: CSARDRRGGGQP. The whole CDR3 is CSARDRRGGGQPQHF.

A word on this clone: The read ends 3 residues before the CDR3 terminus; that terminus is restored from the germline J gene. The genes are TRBV5-1 and TRBJ2-7, with a possible D match to TRBD1 (5 bases). V gave up 0 bases and J gave up 1 base, with 8 bases separating them. The germline V gene has CDR1 SGHRS and CDR2 YFSETQ. The CDR3 extends over 14 amino acids. The CDR3 region is CASSLETGSYEQYF. Partial CDR3 DNA: TGCGCCAGCAGCTTGGAAACAGGTTCCTACGAG. The variable domain in full, with the rest retrieved from reference TRBV5-1 and TRBJ2-7, is KAGVTQTPRYLIKTRGQQVTLSCSPISGHRSVSWYQQTPGQGLQFLFEYFSETQRNKGNFPGRFSGRQFSNSRSEMNVSTLELGDSALYLCASSLETGSYEQYFGPGTRLTVT.

Comments on this clone: Sequencing ends 3 residues short of the CDR3 end; the germline J gene provides the rest. The V and J genes are TRBV6-1 and TRBJ1-1; D may be TRBD1 (5 bases). This CDR3 has 14 residues. Germline V gene data show CDR1 as MNHNS and CDR2 as SASEGT. The ends were cut back, 2 bases at V and 6 bases at J, with 13 bases in the middle. Incomplete CDR3 DNA: TGTGCCAGCAGTGAATGGCGGGGCCAGGCTGAA. Protein: CASSEWRGQAE. The entire CDR3 reads CASSEWRGQAEAFF.

In the case of this clone: The read ends 3 residues shy of where the CDR3 ends; the end is completed using the germline J gene. The chain has TRBV29-1 and TRBJ2-7; 14 nucleotides match TRBD2. The germline V gene encodes CDR1 SQVTM and CDR2 ANQGSEA. The CDR3 totals 17 residues. The V segment lost 6 bases and the J segment 5 bases; nucleotides outside the gene matches: 15. The sequenced part of the CDR3 DNA is TGCAGCGTAGAACAAGGGTGGGGGACTAGCGGGAGAAACGAG. The encoded protein is CSVEQGWGTSGRNE. The whole CDR3 reads CSVEQGWGTSGRNEQYF.

Points on this clone: The read terminates 3 residues before the CDR3 end, so the remaining end is supplied by the germline J gene. The rearrangement links TRBV20-1 to TRBJ1-4, with TRBD1 matching 8 bases. The germline gives CDR1 DFQATT, CDR2 SNEGSKA (reference sequence). V trimming: 1 base; J trimming: 5 bases; junction bases outside the gene matches: 9. The length of the CDR3 is 16 residues. CDR3 in amino acids: CSARAGGTGENEKLFF. CDR3 DNA, as far as it was read: TGCAGTGCTAGAGCTGGGGGGACAGGCGAGAATGAAAAA.